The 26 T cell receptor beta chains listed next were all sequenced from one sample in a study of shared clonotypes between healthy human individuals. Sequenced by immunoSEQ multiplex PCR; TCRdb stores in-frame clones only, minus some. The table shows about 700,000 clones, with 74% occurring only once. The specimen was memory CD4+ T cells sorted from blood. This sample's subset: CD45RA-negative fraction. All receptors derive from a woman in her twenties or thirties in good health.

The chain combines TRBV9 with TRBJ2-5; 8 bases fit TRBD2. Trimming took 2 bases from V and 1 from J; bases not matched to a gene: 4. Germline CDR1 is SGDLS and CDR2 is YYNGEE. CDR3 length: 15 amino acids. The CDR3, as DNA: TGTGCCAGCAGCGTTAACAGCGGGGGCCAAGAGACCCAGTACTTC. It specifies CASSVNSGGQETQYF. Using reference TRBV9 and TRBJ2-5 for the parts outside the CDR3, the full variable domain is DSGVTQTPKHLITATGQRVTLRCSPRSGDLSVYWYQQSLDQGLQFLIQYYNGEERAKGNILERFSAQQFPDLHSELNLSSLELGDSALYFCASSVNSGGQETQYFGPGTRLLVL.

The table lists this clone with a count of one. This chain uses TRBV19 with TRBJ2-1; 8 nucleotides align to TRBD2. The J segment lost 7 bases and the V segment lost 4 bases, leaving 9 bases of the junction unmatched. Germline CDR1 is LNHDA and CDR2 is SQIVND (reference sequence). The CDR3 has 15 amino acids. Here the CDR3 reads CASSSSGTRLNEQFF. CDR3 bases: TGTGCCAGTAGTAGTTCCGGGACTAGATTAAATGAGCAGTTCTTC.

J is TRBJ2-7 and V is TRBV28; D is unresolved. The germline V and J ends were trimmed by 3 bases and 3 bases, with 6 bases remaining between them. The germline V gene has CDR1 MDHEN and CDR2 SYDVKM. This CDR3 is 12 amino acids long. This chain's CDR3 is CASSFTVYEQYF. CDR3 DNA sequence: TGTGCCAGCAGTTTTACTGTCTACGAGCAGTACTTC. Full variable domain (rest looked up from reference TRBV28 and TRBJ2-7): DVKVTQSSRYLVKRTGEKVFLECVQDMDHENMFWYRQDPGLGLRLIYFSYDVKMKEKGDIPEGYSVSREKKERFSLILESASTNQTSMYLCASSFTVYEQYFGPGTRLTVT.

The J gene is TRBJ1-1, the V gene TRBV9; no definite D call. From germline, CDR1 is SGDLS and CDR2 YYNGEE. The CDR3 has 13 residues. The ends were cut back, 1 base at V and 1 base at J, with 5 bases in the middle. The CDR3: CASSVRGNTEAFF. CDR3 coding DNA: TGTGCCAGCAGCGTACGAGGGAACACTGAAGCTTTCTTT. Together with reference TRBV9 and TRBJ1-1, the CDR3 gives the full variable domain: DSGVTQTPKHLITATGQRVTLRCSPRSGDLSVYWYQQSLDQGLQFLIQYYNGEERAKGNILERFSAQQFPDLHSELNLSSLELGDSALYFCASSVRGNTEAFFGQGTRLTVV.

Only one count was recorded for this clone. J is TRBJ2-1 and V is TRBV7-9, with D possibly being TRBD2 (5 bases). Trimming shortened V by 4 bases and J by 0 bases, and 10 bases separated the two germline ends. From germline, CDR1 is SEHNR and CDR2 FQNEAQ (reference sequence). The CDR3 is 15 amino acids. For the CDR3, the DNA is TGTGCCAGCAGCTCCCGGGGTTCCTCCTACAATGAGCAGTTCTTC. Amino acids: CASSSRGSSYNEQFF.

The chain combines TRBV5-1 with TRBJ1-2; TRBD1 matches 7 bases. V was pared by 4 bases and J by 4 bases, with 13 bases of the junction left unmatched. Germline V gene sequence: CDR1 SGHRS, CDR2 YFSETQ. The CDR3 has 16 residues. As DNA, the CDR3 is TGCGCCAGCAGCCCACTAAGACAGGGCCTCAGCTATGGCTACACCTTC. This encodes CASSPLRQGLSYGYTF.

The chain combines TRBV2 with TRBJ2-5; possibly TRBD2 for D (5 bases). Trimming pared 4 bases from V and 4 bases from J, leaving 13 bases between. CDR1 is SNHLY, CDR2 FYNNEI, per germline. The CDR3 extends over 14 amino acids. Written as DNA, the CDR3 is TGTGCCAGCAGTGTCCTAGCCCTCAGAGAGACCCAGTACTTC. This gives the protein CASSVLALRETQYF.

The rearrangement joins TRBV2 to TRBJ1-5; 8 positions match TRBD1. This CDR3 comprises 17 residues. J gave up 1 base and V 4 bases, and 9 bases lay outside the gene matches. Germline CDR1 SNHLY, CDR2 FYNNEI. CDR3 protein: CASSVPGGSGSNQPQHF. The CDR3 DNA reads TGTGCCAGCAGTGTACCAGGGGGCTCCGGGAGCAATCAGCCCCAGCATTTT.

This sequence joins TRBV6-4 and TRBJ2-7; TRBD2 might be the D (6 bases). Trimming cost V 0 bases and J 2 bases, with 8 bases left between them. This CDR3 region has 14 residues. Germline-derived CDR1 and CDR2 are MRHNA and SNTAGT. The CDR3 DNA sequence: TGTGCCAGCAGTGACTCCGGGAGCACCTACGAGCAGTACTTC. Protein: CASSDSGSTYEQYF.

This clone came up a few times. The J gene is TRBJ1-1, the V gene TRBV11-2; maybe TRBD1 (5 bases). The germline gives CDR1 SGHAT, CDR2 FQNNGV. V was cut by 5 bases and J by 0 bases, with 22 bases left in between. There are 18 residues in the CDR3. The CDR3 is CASSQPWAGSNMNTEAFF. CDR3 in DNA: TGTGCCAGCAGCCAGCCCTGGGCAGGGAGCAACATGAACACTGAAGCTTTCTTT.

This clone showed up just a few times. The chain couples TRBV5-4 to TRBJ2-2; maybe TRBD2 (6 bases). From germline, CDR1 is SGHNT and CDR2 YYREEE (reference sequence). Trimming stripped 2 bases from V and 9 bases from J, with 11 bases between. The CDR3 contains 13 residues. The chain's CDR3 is CASSFGGGRELFF. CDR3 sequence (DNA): TGTGCCAGCAGCTTTGGGGGAGGCAGGGAGCTGTTTTTT.

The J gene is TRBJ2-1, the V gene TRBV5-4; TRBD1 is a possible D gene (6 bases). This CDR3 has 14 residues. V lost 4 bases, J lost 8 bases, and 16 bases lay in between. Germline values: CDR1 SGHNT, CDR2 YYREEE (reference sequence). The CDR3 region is CASSQGPEGDEQFF. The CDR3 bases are TGTGCCAGCAGCCAGGGGCCTGAAGGGGATGAGCAGTTCTTC.

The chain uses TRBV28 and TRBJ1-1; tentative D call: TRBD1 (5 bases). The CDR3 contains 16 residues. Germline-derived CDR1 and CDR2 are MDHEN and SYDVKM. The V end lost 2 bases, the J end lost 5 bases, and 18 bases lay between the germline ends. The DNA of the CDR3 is TGTGCCAGCAGTTTAATTCGGACACCCGGCGGGACTGAAGCTTTCTTT. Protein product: CASSLIRTPGGTEAFF.

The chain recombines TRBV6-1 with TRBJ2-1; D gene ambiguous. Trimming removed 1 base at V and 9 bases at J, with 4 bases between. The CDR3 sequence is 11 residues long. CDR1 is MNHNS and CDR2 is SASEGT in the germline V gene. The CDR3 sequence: CASSEGFEQFF. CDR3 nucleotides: TGTGCCAGCAGTGAAGGGTTTGAGCAGTTCTTC.

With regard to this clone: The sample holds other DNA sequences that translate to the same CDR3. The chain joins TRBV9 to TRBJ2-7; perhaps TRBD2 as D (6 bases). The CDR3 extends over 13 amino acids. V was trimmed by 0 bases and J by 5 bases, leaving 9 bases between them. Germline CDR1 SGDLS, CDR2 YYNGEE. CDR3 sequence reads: CASSVGPGDEQYF. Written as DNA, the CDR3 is TGTGCCAGCAGCGTAGGTCCGGGAGACGAGCAGTACTTC.

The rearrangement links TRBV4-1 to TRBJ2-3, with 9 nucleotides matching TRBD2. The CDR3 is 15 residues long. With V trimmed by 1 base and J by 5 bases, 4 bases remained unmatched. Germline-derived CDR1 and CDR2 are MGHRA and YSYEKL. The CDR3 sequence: CASSQVAGAGDTQYF. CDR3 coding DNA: TGCGCCAGCAGCCAAGTAGCGGGAGCGGGAGATACGCAGTATTTT.

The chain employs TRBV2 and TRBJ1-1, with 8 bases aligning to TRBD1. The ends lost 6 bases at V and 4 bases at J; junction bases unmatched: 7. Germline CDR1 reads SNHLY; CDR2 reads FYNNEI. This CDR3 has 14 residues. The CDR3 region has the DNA TGTGCCAGCAGGGACAGGGTTACGGGCACTGAAGCTTTCTTT. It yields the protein CASRDRVTGTEAFF.

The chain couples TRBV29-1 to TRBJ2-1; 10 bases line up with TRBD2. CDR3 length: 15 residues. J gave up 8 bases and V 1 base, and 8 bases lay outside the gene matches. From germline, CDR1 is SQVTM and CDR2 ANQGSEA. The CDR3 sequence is CSVEGTSGGADEQFF. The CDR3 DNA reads TGCAGCGTTGAAGGGACTAGCGGTGGGGCCGATGAGCAGTTCTTC.

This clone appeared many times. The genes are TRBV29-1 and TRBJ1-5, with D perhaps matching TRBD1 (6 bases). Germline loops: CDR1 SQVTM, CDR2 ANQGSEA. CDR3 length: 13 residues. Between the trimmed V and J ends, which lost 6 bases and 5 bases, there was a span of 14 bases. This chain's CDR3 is CSVGSGVDQPQHF. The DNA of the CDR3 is TGCAGCGTAGGGTCAGGGGTTGATCAGCCCCAGCATTTT.

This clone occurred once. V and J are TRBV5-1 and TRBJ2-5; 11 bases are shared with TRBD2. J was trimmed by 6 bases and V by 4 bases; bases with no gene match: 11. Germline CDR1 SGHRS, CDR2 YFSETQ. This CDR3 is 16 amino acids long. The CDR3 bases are TGCGCCAGCAGCGGGAGTCTAGCGGGAGGACTGAAGACCCAGTACTTC. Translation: CASSGSLAGGLKTQYF.

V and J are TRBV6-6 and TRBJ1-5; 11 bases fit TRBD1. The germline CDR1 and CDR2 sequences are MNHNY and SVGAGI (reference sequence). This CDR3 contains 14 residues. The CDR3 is CATLGQGANQPQHF. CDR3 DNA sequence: TGTGCAACCCTAGGACAGGGGGCTAATCAGCCCCAGCATTTT.

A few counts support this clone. In DNA, the CDR3 is TGTGCCTGGAATAGGGGCCATATCAATTCACCCCTCCACTTT. This gives the protein CAWNRGHINSPLHF. The chain links TRBV30 to TRBJ1-6; a weak D match, TRBD1 (5 bases). V shed 4 bases and J shed 7 bases, with 14 bases lying between them. This CDR3 contains 14 residues. Looked up from germline, CDR1 is GTSNPN and CDR2 is SVGIG (reference sequence).

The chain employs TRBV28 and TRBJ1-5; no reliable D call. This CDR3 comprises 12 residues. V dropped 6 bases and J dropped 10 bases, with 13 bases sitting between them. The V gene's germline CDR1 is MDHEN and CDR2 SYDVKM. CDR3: CASSRSGPPQHF. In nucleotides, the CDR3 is TGTGCCAGCAGCCGCTCAGGACCTCCCCAGCATTTT.

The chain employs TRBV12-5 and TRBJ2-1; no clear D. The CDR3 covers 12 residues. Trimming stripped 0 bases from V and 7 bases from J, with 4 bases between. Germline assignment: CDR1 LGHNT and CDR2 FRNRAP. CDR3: CASGLVRNEQFF. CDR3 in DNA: TGTGCTAGTGGTTTGGTGAGAAATGAGCAGTTCTTC. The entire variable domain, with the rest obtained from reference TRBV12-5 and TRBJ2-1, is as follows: DARVTQTPRHKVTEMGQEVTMRCQPILGHNTVFWYRQTMMQGLELLAYFRNRAPLDDSGMPKDRFSAEMPDATLATLKIQPSEPRDSAVYFCASGLVRNEQFFGPGTRLTVL.

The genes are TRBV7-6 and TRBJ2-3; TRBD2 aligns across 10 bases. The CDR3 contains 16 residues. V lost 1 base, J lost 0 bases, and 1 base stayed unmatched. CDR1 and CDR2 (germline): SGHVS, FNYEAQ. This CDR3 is CASSLEAGGSTDTQYF. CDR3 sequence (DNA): TGTGCCAGCAGCTTAGAAGCGGGAGGGAGCACAGATACGCAGTATTTT.

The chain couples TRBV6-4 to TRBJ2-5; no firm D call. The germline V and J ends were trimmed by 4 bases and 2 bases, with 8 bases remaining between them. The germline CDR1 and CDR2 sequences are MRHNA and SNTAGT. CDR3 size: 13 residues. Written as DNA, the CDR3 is TGTGCCAGCAGTGGGACGATGCAAGAGACCCAGTACTTC. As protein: CASSGTMQETQYF.